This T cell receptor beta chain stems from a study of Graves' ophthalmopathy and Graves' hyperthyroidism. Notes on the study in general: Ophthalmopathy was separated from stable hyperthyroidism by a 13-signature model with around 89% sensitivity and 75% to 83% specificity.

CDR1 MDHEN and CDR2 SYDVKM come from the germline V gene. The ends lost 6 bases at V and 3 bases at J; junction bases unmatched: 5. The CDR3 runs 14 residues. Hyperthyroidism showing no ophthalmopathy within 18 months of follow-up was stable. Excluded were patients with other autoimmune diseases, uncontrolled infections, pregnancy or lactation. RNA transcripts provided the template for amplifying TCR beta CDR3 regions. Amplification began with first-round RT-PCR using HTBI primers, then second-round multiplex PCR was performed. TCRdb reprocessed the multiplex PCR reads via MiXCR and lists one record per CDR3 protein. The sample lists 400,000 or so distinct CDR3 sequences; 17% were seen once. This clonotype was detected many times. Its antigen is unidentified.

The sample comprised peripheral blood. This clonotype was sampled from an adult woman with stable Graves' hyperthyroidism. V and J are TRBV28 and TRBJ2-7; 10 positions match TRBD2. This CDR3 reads CASRQREGYYEQYF. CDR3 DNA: TGTGCCAGCAGACAGCGGGAGGGTTACTACGAGCAGTACTTC.